The 7 T cell receptor beta chains below all came from one sample that was sequenced in a study of T cell repertoires in cytomegalovirus infection. Their recognized antigens are unknown. A single record per CDR3 protein comes from TCRdb applying MiXCR to the reads. This sample has some 480,000 distinct CDR3 sequences, with 33% found just once. The sequenced sample was cultured PBMCs, obtained from culture after CMV antigen stimulation. All receptors derive from a human donor in good health (CMV status not recorded). Some clones in this sample may be carry-over from other donors' samples.

This clonotype was seen more than once but under ten times. The rearrangement joins TRBV7-8 to TRBJ1-1, with 12 nucleotides matching TRBD1. Germline V gene lookup returns CDR1 SGHVS and CDR2 FQNEAQ. Trimming took 0 bases from V and 1 from J; bases not matched to a gene: 6. This CDR3 spans 18 amino acids. The CDR3 here is CASSLAWDRGLGNTEAFF. CDR3 sequence (DNA): TGTGCCAGCAGCTTAGCTTGGGACAGGGGGCTCGGGAACACTGAAGCTTTCTTT. Full variable domain (remainder filled in from reference TRBV7-8 and TRBJ1-1): GAGVSQSPRYKVAKRGQDVALRCDPISGHVSLFWYQQALGQGPEFLTYFQNEAQLDKSGLPSDRFFAERPEGSVSTLKIQRTQQEDSAVYLCASSLAWDRGLGNTEAFFGQGTRLTVV.

This chain uses TRBV7-9 with TRBJ2-5, with D hard to call. V shed 1 base and J shed 4 bases, with 7 bases lying between them. Germline assignment: CDR1 SEHNR and CDR2 FQNEAQ (reference sequence). The CDR3 spans 13 residues. Here the CDR3 reads CASSLVEAETQYF. CDR3 coding DNA: TGTGCCAGCAGCTTAGTTGAAGCAGAGACCCAGTACTTC.

This clonotype has just one count. This chain links TRBV5-4 with TRBJ2-4; the D is unclear. Germline loops: CDR1 SGHNT, CDR2 YYREEE (reference sequence). CDR3 length: 13 amino acids. V gave up 4 bases and J gave up 1 base, with 6 bases separating them. CDR3 region: CASSHLAKNIQYF. CDR3 nucleotides: TGTGCCAGCAGCCACCTGGCCAAAAACATTCAGTACTTC.

DNA of the CDR3: TGTGCCAGCAGTTTACCGCAGGGGACCCAGGCTTGGGGTACTGAAGCTTTCTTT. Translation gives CASSLPQGTQAWGTEAFF. The chain links TRBV28 to TRBJ1-1; TRBD1 is a possible D gene (6 bases). There are 18 residues in the CDR3. CDR1 is MDHEN and CDR2 is SYDVKM in the germline V gene. With 2 bases removed from V and 5 bases from J, the gap between germline ends came to 24 bases.

This clonotype was counted between two and nine times. The CDR3 DNA sequence: TGTGCCAGCAGCCAGGGGTTGATTACGGGTTGCTACGAGCAGTACGTC. As protein: CASSQGLITGCYEQYV. The chain couples TRBV4-2 to TRBJ2-7; D gene uncertain. The CDR3 is made up of 16 amino acids. V was shortened by 3 bases and J by 3 bases, with 18 bases between the two germline ends. Germline values: CDR1 LGHNA, CDR2 YNFKEQ.

This clonotype was counted a few times. The chain employs TRBV7-2 and TRBJ2-2, with 9 bases identical to TRBD2. Looked up from germline, CDR1 is SGHTA and CDR2 is FQGNSA. CDR3 size: 16 residues. V shed 2 bases, J shed 6 bases, and the junction held 7 bases outside the gene matches. The chain's CDR3 is CASSLRNSGSAGELFF. DNA of the CDR3: TGTGCCAGCAGCTTAAGGAATAGCGGGAGCGCCGGGGAGCTGTTTTTT.

This clonotype was observed many times. The chain is built from TRBV7-8 and TRBJ1-3, with a weak D call TRBD1 (5 bases). V was pared by 5 bases and J by 8 bases, with 16 bases between. The CDR3 consists of 14 residues. Looked up from germline, CDR1 is SGHVS and CDR2 is FQNEAQ. As DNA, the CDR3 is TGTGCCAGCAGCAGCAGGGACCGAAGAGACACCATATATTTT. This translates into CASSSRDRRDTIYF.